This T cell receptor (beta chain) comes out of a study of CD8+ T cells in alopecia areata. Stated treatment: oral pan-JAK inhibitor, 5-10 mg twice daily. The sequencing template was cDNA reverse transcribed from extracted RNA. Sequencing used immunoSEQ multiplex PCR; TCRdb keeps in-frame clones, though not all of them. Of under 200,000 clones in the sample, less than 80% were seen once. The V segment lost 2 bases and the J segment 3 bases; nucleotides outside the gene matches: 2. There are 14 residues in the CDR3. Germline loops: CDR1 MGHRA, CDR2 YSYEKL. Sequencing used CD4+ T cells sorted from blood, obtained at week 24, from a patient treated with tofacitinib. The clonotype originates from a human donor with alopecia areata. J is TRBJ1-1 and V is TRBV4-1, with 8 bases fitting TRBD1. CDR3 bases: TGCGCCAGCAGCCAACCGGACAGGGACACTGAAGCTTTCTTT. This codes for CASSQPDRDTEAFF.